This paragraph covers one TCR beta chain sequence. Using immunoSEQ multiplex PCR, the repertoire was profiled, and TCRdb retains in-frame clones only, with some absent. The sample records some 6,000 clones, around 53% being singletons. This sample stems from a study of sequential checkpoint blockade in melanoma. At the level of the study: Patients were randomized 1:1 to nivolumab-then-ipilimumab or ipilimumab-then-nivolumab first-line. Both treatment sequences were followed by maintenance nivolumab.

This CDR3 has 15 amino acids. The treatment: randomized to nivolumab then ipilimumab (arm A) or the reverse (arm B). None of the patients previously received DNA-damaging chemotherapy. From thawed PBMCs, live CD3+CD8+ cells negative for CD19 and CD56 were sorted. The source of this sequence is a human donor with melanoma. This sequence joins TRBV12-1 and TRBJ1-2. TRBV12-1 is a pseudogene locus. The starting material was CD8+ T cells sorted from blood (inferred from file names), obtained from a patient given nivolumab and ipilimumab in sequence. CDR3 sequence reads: CASSTTGSSPYGYTF. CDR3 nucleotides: TGTGCCAGCAGTACAACGGGTTCCTCTCCCTATGGCTACACCTTC.